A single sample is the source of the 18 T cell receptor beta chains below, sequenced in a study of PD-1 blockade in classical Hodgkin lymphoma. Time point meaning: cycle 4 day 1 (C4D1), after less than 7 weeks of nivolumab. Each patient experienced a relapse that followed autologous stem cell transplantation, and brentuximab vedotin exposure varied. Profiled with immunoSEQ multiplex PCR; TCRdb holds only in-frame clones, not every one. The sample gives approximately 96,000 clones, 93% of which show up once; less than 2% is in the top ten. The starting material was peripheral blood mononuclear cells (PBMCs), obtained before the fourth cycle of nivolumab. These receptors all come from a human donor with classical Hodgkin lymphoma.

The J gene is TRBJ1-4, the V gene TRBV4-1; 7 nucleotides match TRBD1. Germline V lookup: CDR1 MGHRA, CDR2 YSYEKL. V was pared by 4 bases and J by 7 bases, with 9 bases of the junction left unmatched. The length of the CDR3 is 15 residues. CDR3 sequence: CASSLVDRIGEKLFF. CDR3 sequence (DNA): TGCGCCAGCAGCCTCGTGGACAGGATAGGTGAAAAACTGTTTTTT.

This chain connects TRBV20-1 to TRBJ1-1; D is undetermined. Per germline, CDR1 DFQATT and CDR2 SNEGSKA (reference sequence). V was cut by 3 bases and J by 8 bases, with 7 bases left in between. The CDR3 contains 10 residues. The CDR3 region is CSASGGEAFF. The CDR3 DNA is TGCAGTGCTAGTGGTGGGGAAGCTTTCTTT.

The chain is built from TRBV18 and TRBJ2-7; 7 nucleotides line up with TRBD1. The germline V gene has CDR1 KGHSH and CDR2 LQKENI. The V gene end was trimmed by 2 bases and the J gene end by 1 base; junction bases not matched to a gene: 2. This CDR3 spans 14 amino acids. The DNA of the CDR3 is TGTGCCAGCTCACCAGGACAGGTTTCCTACGAGCAGTACTTC. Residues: CASSPGQVSYEQYF.

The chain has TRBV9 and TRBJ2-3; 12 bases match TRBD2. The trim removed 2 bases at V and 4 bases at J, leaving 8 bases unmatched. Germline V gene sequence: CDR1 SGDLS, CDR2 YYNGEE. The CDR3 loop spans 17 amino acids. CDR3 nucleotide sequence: TGTGCCAGCAGCGTTACCGGGACTAGCGGGCTTGCAGATACGCAGTATTTT. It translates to CASSVTGTSGLADTQYF.

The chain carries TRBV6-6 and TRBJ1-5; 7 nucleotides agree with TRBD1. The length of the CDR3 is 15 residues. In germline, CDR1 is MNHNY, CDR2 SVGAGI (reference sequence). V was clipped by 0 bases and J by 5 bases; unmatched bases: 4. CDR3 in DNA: TGTGCCAGCAGTTACTCCTACAGGGGAGATCAGCCCCAGCATTTT. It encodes CASSYSYRGDQPQHF.

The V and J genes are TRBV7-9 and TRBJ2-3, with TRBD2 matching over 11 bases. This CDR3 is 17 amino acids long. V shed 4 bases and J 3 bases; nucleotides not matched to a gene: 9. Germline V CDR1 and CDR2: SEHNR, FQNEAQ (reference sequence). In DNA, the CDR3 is TGTGCCAGCAGCTCAGCCCGACGGACTAGCGGGACAGATACGCAGTATTTT. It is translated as CASSSARRTSGTDTQYF.

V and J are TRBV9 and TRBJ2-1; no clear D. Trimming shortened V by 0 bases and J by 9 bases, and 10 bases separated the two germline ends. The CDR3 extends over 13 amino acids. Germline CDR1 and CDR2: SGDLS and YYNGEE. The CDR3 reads CASSVEGIGEQFF. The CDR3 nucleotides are TGTGCCAGCAGCGTAGAGGGTATCGGTGAGCAGTTCTTC.

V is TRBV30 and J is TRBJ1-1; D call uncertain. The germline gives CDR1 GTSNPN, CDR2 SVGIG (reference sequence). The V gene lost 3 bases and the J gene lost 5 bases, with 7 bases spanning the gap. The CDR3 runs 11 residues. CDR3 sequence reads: CAWRWTTEAFF. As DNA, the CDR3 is TGTGCCTGGAGGTGGACGACTGAAGCTTTCTTT.

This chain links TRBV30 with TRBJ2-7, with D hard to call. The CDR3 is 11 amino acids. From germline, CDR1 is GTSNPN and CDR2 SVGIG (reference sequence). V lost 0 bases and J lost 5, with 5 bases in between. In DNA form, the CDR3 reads TGTGCCTGGAGTGTAGCCCACGAGCAGTACTTC. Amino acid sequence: CAWSVAHEQYF.

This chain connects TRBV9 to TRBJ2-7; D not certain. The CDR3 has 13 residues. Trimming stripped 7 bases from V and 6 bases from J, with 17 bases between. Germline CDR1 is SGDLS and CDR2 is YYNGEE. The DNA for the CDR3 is TGTGCCAGCGGGGATCCGCACGCTACCGAGCAGTACTTC. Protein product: CASGDPHATEQYF. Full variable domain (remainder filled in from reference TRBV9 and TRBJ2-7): DSGVTQTPKHLITATGQRVTLRCSPRSGDLSVYWYQQSLDQGLQFLIQYYNGEERAKGNILERFSAQQFPDLHSELNLSSLELGDSALYFCASGDPHATEQYFGPGTRLTVT.

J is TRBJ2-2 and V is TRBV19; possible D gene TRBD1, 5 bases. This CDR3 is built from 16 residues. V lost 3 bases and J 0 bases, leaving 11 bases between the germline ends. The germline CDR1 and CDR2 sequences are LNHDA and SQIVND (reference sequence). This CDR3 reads CASSIRARSNTGELFF. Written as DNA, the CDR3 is TGTGCCAGTAGTATCAGGGCCCGCTCGAACACCGGGGAGCTGTTTTTT.

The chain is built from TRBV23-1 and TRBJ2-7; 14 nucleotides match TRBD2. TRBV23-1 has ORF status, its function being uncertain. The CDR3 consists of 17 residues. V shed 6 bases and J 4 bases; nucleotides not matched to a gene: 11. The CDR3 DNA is TGCGCCAGCAGCCGATACGCGACTAGCGGGAGGGGTTACGAGCAGTACTTC. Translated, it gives CASSRYATSGRGYEQYF.

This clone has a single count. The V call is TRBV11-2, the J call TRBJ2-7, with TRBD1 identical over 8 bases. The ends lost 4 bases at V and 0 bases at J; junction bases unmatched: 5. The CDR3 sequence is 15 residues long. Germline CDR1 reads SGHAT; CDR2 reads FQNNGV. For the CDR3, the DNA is TGTGCCAGCAGCTCTTCGACAGGGGCCTCCTACGAGCAGTACTTC. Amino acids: CASSSSTGASYEQYF.

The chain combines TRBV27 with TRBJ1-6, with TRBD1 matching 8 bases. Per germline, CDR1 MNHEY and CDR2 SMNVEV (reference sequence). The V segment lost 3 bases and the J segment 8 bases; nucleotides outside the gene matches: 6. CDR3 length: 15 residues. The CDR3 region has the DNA TGTGCCAGCAGTTTTATCGACAGGGGTGATTCACCCCTCCACTTT. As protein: CASSFIDRGDSPLHF.

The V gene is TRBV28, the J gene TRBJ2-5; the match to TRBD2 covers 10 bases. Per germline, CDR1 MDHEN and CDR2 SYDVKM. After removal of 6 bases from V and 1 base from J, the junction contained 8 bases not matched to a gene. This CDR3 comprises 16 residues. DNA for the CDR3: TGTGCCAGCAGCTCTAGCGGGAGAGGCTTCCAAGAGACCCAGTACTTC. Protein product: CASSSSGRGFQETQYF.

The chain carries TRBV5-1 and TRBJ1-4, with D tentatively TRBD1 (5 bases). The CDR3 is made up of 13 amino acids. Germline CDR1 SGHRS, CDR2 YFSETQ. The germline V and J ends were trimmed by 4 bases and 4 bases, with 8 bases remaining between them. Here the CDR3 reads CASSRDSNEKLFF. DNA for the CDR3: TGCGCCAGCAGCCGCGACAGTAATGAAAAACTGTTTTTT. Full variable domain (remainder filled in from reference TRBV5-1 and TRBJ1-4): KAGVTQTPRYLIKTRGQQVTLSCSPISGHRSVSWYQQTPGQGLQFLFEYFSETQRNKGNFPGRFSGRQFSNSRSEMNVSTLELGDSALYLCASSRDSNEKLFFGSGTQLSVL.

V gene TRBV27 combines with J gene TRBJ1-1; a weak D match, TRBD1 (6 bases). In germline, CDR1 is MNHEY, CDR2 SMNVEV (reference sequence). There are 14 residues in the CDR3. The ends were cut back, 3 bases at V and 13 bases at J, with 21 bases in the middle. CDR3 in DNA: TGTGCCAGCAGTTTCACGATAGGGGGGGGCCATAATTTCTTT. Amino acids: CASSFTIGGGHNFF.

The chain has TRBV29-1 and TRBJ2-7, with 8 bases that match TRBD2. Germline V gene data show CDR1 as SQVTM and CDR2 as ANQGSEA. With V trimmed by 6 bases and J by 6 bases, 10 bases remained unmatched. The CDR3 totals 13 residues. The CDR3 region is CSVTTAGDGEQYF. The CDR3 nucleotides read TGCAGCGTCACGACAGCGGGGGACGGCGAGCAGTACTTC.